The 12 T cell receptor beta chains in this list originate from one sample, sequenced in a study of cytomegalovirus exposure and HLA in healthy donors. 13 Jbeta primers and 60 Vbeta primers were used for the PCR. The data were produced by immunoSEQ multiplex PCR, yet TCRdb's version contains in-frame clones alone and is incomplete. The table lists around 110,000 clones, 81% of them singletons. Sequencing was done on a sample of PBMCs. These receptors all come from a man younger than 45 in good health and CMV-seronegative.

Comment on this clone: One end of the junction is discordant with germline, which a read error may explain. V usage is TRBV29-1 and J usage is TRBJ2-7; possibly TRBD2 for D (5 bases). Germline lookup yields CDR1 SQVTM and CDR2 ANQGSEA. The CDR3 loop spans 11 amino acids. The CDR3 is CSVEGESGRHF. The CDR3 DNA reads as TGCAGCGTTGAGGGAGAGAGTGGCAGGCACTTC.

The CDR3 bases are TGTGCCAGCAGCTTAGCGATTAGCTCCTCGGAAAAACTGTTTTTT. It yields the protein CASSLAISSSEKLFF. The genes are TRBV7-9 and TRBJ1-4, with no clear D. V dropped 0 bases and J dropped 8 bases, with 13 bases sitting between them. This CDR3 region has 15 residues. Germline V gene data show CDR1 as SEHNR and CDR2 as FQNEAQ (reference sequence).

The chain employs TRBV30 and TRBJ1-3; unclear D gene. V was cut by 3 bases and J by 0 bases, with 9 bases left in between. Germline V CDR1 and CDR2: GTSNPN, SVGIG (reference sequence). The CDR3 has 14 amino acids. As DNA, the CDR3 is TGTGCCTGGAGCATCTCGGTCTCTGGAAACACCATATATTTT. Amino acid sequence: CAWSISVSGNTIYF.

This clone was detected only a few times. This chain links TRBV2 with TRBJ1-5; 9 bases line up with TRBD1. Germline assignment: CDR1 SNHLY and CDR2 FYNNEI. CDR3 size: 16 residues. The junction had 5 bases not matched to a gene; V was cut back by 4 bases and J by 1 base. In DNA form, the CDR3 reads TGTGCCAGCAGTGGCCCCGGGACAGGGAGCAATCAGCCCCAGCATTTT. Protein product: CASSGPGTGSNQPQHF.

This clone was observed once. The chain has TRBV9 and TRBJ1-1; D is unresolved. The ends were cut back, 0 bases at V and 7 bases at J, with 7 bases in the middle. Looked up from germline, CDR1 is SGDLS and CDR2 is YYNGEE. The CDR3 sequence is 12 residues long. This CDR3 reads CASSVGFGEAFF. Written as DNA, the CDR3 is TGTGCCAGCAGCGTAGGGTTCGGTGAAGCTTTCTTT.

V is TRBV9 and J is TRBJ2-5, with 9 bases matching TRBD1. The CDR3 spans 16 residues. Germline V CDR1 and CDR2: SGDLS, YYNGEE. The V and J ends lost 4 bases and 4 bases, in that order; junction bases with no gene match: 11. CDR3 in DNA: TGTGCCAGCAGCTCTAGGGGGGGACAGGGTCGAGAGACCCAGTACTTC. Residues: CASSSRGGQGRETQYF.

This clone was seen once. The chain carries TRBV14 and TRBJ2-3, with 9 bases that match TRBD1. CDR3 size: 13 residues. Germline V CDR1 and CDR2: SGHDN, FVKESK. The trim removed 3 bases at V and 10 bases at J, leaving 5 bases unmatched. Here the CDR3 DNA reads TGTGCCAGCAGCCAGCACAGGGGGCGCGCGCAGTATTTT. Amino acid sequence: CASSQHRGRAQYF.

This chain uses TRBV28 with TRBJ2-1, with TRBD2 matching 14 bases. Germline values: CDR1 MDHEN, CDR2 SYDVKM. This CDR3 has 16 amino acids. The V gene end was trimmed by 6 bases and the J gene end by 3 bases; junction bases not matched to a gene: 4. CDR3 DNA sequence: TGTGCCAGCAGGGGACTAGCGGGAGACCACTACAATGAGCAGTTCTTC. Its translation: CASRGLAGDHYNEQFF.

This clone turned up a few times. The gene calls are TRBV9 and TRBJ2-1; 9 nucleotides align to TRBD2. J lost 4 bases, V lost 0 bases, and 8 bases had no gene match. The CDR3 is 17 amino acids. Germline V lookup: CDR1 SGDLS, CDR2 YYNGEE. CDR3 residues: CASSVGGSGSGYNEQFF. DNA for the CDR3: TGTGCCAGCAGCGTAGGAGGTAGCGGGAGTGGTTACAATGAGCAGTTCTTC.

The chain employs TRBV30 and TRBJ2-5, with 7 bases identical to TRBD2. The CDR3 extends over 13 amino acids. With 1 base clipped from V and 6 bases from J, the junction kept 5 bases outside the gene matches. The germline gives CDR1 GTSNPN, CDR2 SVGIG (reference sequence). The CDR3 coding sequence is TGTGCCTGGAGTGCTAGCGGTCAAAAGACCCAGTACTTC. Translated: CAWSASGQKTQYF.

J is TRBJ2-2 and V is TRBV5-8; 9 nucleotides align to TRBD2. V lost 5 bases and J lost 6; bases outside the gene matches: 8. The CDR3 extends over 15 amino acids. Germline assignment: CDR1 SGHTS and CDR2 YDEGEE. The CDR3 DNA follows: TGTGCCAGCAGACACTCCGGGACTAGCTCCGGGGAGCTGTTTTTT. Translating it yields CASRHSGTSSGELFF.

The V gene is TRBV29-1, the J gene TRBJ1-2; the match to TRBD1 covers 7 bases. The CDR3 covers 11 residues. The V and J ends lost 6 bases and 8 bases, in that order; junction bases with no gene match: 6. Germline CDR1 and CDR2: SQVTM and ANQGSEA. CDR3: CSVGRQGGYTF. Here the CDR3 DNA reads TGCAGCGTAGGACGACAGGGCGGCTACACCTTC.